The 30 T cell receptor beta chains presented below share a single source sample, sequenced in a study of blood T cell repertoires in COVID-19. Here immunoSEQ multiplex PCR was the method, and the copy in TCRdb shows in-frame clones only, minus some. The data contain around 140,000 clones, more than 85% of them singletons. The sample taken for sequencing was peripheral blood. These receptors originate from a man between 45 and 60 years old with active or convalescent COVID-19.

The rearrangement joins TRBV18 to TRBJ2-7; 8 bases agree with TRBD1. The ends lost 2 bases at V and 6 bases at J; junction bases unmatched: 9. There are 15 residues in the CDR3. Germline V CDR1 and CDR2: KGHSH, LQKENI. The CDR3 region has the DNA TGTGCCAGCTCACCATCCGGGACAGGAGGGGGCGAGCAGTACTTC. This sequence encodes CASSPSGTGGGEQYF.

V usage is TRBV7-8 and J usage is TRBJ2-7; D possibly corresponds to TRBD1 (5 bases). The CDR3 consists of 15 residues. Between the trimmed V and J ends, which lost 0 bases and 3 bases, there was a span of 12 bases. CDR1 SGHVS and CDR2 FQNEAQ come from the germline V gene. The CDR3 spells CASSLADQGFYEQYF. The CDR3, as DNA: TGTGCCAGCAGCTTAGCGGACCAGGGATTCTACGAGCAGTACTTC.

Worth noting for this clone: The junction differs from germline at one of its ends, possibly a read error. CDR3 residues: CASSAVGGF. CDR3 sequence (DNA): TGTGCCAGCAGCGCGGTTGGGGGGTTC. J is TRBJ2-7 and V is TRBV6-7; TRBD2 is a possible D gene (6 bases). TRBV6-7 is given ORF status, its function remaining uncertain. This CDR3 contains 9 residues.

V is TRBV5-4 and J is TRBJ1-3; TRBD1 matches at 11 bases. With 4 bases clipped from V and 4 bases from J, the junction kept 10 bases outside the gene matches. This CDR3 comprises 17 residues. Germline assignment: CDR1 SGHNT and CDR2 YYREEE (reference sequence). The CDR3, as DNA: TGTGCCAGCAGCCGAGAGCTCGGACAGGGGGCGGGAAACACCATATATTTT. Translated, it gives CASSRELGQGAGNTIYF.

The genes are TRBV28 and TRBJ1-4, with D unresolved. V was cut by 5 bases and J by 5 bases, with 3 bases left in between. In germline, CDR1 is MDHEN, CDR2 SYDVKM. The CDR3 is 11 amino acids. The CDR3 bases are TGTGCCAGCAGTCTCAATGAAAAACTGTTTTTT. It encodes CASSLNEKLFF.

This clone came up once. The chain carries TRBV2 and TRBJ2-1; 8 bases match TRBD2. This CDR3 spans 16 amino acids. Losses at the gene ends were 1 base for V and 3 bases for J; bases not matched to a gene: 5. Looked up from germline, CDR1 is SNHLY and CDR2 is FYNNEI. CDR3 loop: CASSEDSGTYYNEQFF. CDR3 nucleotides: TGTGCCAGCAGTGAAGATAGCGGGACGTACTACAATGAGCAGTTCTTC.

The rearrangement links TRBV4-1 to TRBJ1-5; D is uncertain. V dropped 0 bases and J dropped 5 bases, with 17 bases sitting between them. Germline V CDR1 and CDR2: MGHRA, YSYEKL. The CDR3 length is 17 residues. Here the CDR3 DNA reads TGCGCCAGCAGCCAAGAAAGTCGGGCCCCGCGGGATCAGCCCCAGCATTTT. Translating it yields CASSQESRAPRDQPQHF.

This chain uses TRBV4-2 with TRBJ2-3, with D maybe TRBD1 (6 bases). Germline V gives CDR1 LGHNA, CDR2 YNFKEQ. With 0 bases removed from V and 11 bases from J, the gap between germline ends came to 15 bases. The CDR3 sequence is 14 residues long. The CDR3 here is CASSQDTGPLGQYF. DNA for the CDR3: TGTGCCAGCAGCCAAGATACAGGGCCCCTGGGGCAGTATTTT.

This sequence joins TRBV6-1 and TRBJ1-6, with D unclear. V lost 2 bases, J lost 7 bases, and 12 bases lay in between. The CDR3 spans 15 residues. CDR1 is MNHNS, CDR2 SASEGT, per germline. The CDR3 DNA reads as TGTGCCAGCAGTGAAAGCGGGGTCAGCAATTCACCCCTCCACTTT. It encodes CASSESGVSNSPLHF.

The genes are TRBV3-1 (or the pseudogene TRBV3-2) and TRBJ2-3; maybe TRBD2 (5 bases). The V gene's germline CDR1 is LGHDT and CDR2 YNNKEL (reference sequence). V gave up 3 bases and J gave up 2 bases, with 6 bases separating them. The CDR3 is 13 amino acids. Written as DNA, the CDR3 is TGTGCCAGCAGCCACCGGGACACAGATACGCAGTATTTT. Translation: CASSHRDTDTQYF.

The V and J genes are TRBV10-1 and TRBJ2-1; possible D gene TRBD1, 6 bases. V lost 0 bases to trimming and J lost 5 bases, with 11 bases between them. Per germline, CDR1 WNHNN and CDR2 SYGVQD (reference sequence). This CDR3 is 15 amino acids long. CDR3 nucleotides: TGCGCCAGCAGTGAGTCTAGGACAGCAGACAATGAGCAGTTCTTC. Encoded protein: CASSESRTADNEQFF.

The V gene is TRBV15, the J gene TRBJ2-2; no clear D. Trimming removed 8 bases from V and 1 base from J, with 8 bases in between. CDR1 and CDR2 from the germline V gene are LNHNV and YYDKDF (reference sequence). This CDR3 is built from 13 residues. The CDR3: CATLDKNTGELFF. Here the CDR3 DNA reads TGTGCCACCCTAGATAAGAACACCGGGGAGCTGTTTTTT.

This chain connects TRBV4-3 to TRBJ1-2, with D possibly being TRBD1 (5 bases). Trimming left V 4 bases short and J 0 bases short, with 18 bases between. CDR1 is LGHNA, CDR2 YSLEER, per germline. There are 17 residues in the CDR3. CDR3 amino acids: CASSLEIIQGTNYGYTF. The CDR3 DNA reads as TGCGCCAGCAGCCTCGAAATAATTCAGGGAACTAACTATGGCTACACCTTC.

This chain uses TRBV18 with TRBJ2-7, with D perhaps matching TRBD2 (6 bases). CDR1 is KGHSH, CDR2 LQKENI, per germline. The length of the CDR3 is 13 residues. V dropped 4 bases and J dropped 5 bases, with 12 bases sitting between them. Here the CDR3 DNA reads TGTGCCAGCTCACTCGCGGGGCCGAACGAGCAGTACTTC. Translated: CASSLAGPNEQYF.

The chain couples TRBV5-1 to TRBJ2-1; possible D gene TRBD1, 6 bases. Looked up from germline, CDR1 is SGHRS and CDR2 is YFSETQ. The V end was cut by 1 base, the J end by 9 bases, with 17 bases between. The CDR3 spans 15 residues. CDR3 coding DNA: TGCGCCAGCAGCTTGCCCAGGCAGGGGCAGGGTGAGCAGTTCTTC. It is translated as CASSLPRQGQGEQFF.

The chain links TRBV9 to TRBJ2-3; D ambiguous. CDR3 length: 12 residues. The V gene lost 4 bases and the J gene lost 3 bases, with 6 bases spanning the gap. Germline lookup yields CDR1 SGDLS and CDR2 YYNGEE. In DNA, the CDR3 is TGTGCCAGCAGCATAACTACAGATACGCAGTATTTT. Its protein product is CASSITTDTQYF.

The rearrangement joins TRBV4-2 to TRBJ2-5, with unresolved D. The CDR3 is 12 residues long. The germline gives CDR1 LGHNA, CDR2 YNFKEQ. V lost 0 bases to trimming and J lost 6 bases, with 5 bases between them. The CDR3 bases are TGTGCCAGCAGCCAAGAGGGCAAGACCCAGTACTTC. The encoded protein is CASSQEGKTQYF.

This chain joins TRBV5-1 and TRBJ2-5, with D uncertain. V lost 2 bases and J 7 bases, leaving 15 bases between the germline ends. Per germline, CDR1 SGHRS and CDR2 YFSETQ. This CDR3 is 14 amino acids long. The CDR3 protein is CASSFNEARGTQYF. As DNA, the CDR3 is TGCGCCAGCAGCTTCAACGAGGCCAGAGGGACCCAGTACTTC.

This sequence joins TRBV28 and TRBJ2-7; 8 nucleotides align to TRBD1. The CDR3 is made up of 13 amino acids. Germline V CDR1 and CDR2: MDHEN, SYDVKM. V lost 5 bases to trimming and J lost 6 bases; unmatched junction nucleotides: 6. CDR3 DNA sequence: TGTGCCAGCAGTGACAGGACAGGGACCGAGCAGTACTTC. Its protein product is CASSDRTGTEQYF. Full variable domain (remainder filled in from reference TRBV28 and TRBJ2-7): DVKVTQSSRYLVKRTGEKVFLECVQDMDHENMFWYRQDPGLGLRLIYFSYDVKMKEKGDIPEGYSVSREKKERFSLILESASTNQTSMYLCASSDRTGTEQYFGPGTRLTVT.

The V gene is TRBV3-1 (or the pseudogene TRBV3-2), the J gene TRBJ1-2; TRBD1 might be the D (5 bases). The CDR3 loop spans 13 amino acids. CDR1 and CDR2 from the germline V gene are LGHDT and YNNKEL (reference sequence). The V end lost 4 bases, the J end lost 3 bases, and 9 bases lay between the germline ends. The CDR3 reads CASSPTVDYGYTF. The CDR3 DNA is TGTGCCAGCAGCCCGACAGTTGACTATGGCTACACCTTC.

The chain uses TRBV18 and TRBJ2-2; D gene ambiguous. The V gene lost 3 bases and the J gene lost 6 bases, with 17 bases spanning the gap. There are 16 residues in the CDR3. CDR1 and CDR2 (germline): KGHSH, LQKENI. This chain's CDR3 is CASSPVMNYGSGELFF. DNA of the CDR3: TGTGCCAGCTCACCGGTAATGAACTACGGGTCCGGGGAGCTGTTTTTT.

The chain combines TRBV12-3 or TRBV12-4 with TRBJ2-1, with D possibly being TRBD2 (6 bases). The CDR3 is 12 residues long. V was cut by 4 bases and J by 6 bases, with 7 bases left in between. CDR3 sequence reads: CASSSTSNEQFF. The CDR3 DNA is TGTGCCAGCAGTTCGACTAGCAATGAGCAGTTCTTC.

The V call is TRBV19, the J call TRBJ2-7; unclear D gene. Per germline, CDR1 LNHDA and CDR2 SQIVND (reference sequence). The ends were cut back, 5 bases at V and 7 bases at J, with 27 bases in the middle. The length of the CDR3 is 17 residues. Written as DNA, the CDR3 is TGTGCCAGTAGTCCATCCTTAGTCTTTTCCGCTCGTCGGGAGCAGTACTTC. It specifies CASSPSLVFSARREQYF. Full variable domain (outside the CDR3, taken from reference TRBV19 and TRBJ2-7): DGGITQSPKYLFRKEGQNVTLSCEQNLNHDAMYWYRQDPGQGLRLIYYSQIVNDFQKGDIAEGYSVSREKKESFPLTVTSAQKNPTAFYLCASSPSLVFSARREQYFGPGTRLTVT.

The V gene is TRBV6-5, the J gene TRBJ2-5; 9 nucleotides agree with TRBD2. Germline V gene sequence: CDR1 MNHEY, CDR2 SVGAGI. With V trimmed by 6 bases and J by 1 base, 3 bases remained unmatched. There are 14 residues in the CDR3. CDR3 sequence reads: CASRETSGQETQYF. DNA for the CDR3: TGTGCCAGCAGGGAGACTAGCGGCCAAGAGACCCAGTACTTC.

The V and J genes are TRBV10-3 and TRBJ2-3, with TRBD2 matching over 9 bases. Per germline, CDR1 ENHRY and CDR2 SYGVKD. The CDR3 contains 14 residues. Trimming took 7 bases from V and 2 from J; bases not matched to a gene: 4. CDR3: CAIKGGGDTDTQYF. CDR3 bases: TGTGCCATCAAAGGCGGGGGGGACACAGATACGCAGTATTTT.

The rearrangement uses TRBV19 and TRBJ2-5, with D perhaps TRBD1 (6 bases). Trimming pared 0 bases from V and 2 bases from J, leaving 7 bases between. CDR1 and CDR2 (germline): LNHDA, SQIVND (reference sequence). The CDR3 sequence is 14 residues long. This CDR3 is CASSIDRGQETQYF. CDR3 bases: TGTGCCAGTAGTATAGACAGGGGACAAGAGACCCAGTACTTC. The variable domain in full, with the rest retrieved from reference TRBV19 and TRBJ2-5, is DGGITQSPKYLFRKEGQNVTLSCEQNLNHDAMYWYRQDPGQGLRLIYYSQIVNDFQKGDIAEGYSVSREKKESFPLTVTSAQKNPTAFYLCASSIDRGQETQYFGPGTRLLVL.

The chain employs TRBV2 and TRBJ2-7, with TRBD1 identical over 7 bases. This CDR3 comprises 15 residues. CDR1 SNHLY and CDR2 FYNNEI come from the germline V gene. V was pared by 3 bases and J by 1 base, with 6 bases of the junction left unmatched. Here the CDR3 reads CASSDLRDSSYEQYF. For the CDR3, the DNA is TGTGCCAGCAGTGACCTTAGGGACAGTTCCTACGAGCAGTACTTC.

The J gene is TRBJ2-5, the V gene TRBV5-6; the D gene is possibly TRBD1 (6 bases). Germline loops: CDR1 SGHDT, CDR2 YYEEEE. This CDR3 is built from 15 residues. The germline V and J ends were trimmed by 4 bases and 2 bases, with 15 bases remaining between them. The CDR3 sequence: CASSPRTGQQETQYF. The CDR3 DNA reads TGTGCCAGCAGCCCTCGGACGGGACAACAAGAGACCCAGTACTTC.

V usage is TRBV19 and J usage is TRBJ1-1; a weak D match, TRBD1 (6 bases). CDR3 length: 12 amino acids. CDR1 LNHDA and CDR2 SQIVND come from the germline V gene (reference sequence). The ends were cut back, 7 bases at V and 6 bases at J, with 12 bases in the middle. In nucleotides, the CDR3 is TGTGCCAGTACCTCGGGGGGCCCTGAAGCTTTCTTT. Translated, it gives CASTSGGPEAFF.

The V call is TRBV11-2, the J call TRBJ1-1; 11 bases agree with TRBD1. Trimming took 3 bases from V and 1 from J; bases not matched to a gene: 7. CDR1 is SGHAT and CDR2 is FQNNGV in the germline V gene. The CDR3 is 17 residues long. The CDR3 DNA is TGTGCCAGCAGCTTCTGGACAGGGGGCGCGAGGAACACTGAAGCTTTCTTT. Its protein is CASSFWTGGARNTEAFF. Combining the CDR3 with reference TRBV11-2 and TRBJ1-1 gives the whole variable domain EAGVAQSPRYKIIEKRQSVAFWCNPISGHATLYWYQQILGQGPKLLIQFQNNGVVDDSQLPKDRFSAERLKGVDSTLKIQPAKLEDSAVYLCASSFWTGGARNTEAFFGQGTRLTVV.